This is a list of T cell receptor beta chains from one sample in a study of blood T cell repertoires in COVID-19. Sequencing was performed with immunoSEQ multiplex PCR; in TCRdb, only in-frame clones are kept and a portion is missing. This table has nearly 35,000 clones, about 93% appearing once. Sequenced: peripheral blood. Receptor source: a human donor in a cohort sampled during active COVID-19. Both conserved end residues are part of each CDR3. A D gene is named only where the DNA matches it firmly. Only some rows state a clone size, as once, few, many or a class for expanded clones.

NA	TRBJ1-5	14	NA	TRBV6-5	TGTGCCAGCAGTCGGGGCCGGGGGAGGCAGCCCCAGCATTTT	CASSRGRGRQPQHF
NA	TRBJ1-2	14	NA	TRBV5-1	TGCGCCAGCAGCTTGGAAACAATGAATCATGGCTACACCTTC	CASSLETMNHGYTF
NA	TRBJ1-2	14	NA	TRBV7-8	TGTGCCAGCAGAGACCCAGGGGCTAACTATGGCTACACCTTC	CASRDPGANYGYTF
NA	TRBJ1-2	15	NA	TRBV6-2/TRBV6-3	TGTGCCAGCAGCTTGACACCTACTTCTAACTATGGCTACACCTTC	CASSLTPTSNYGYTF
TRBD2	TRBJ2-3	16	NA	TRBV13	TGTGCCAGCAGCTCGGGACTAGCGGGGCGTACAGATACGCAGTATTTT	CASSSGLAGRTDTQYF
TRBD2	TRBJ2-5	19	NA	TRBV29-1	TGCAGCGCCCACCTTGGGGGCGGGAGGTCCCCCGTAGGGCAAGAGACCCAGTACTTC	CSAHLGGGRSPVGQETQYF
TRBD1	TRBJ2-4	13	NA	TRBV6-1	TGTGCCAGCAGTGGAGCAGGGGGTAACATTCAGTACTTC	CASSGAGGNIQYF
NA	TRBJ1-2	15	NA	TRBV6-5	TGTGCCAGCAAGCTAGACTCGGAAAGCAGCTATGGCTACACCTTC	CASKLDSESSYGYTF
NA	TRBJ2-5	12	NA	TRBV29-1	TGCAGCGTCCTCGCAGGTGGCGAGACCCAGTACTTC	CSVLAGGETQYF
TRBD1	TRBJ1-5	15	NA	TRBV6-6	TGTGCCAGCAGTTACTCCCAGGGGGAGAATCAGCCCCAGCATTTT	CASSYSQGENQPQHF
NA	TRBJ2-3	12	once	TRBV7-9	TGTGCCAGCCAGGCTGCGGGAGATACGCAGTATTTT	CASQAAGDTQYF
NA	TRBJ2-1	15	NA	TRBV5-1	TGCGCCAGCAGTTACCGTCCAGGCTCCTACAATGAGCAGTTCTTC	CASSYRPGSYNEQFF
NA	TRBJ1-1	14	NA	TRBV5-5	TGTGCCAGCAGCCCCAGGGCAGGGGCCACTGAAGCTTTCTTT	CASSPRAGATEAFF
NA	TRBJ1-2	12	NA	TRBV29-1	TGCAGCGTCTCCCCGGGGGTTCATGGCTACACCTTC	CSVSPGVHGYTF
NA	TRBJ1-4	17	NA	TRBV9	TGTGCCAGCAGCTTTTGGAATGGTGAGGGATTAGGTGAAAAACTGTTTTTT	CASSFWNGEGLGEKLFF
TRBD2	TRBJ2-1	15	NA	TRBV6-5	TGTGCCAGCAGTTACCCCGGGACTAGCGCTAATGAGCAGTTCTTC	CASSYPGTSANEQFF
NA	TRBJ1-2	14	NA	TRBV5-8	TGTGCCAGCAGCCTGGGGGAGGCTAACTATGGCTACACCTTC	CASSLGEANYGYTF
NA	TRBJ1-1	16	NA	TRBV11-1	TGTGCCAGCAGCACAAACATCAGGGGACCGGACACTGAAGCTTTCTTT	CASSTNIRGPDTEAFF
NA	TRBJ2-5	14	NA	TRBV11-2	TGTGCCAGCAGTTACACTGCGGGACAAGAGACCCAGTACTTC	CASSYTAGQETQYF
TRBD2	TRBJ2-3	17	NA	TRBV24-1	TGTGCCACCAGTCAAAAGCGGGAGCCACAAAAAGAAGGGACGCAGTATTTT	CATSQKREPQKEGTQYF
TRBD1	TRBJ2-7	15	NA	TRBV6-1	TGTGCCAGCAGTGAAGGGACAGGGTTTTCCTACGAGCAGTACTTC	CASSEGTGFSYEQYF
TRBD2	TRBJ2-5	16	NA	TRBV28	TGTGCCAGCAGGAAAGGGGGACTAGCCTTGGGAGAGACCCAGTACTTC	CASRKGGLALGETQYF
TRBD2	TRBJ2-3	12	NA	TRBV19	TGTGCCAGTAGTACCGGGACTACAACGTCGCATTTT	CASSTGTTTSHF
NA	TRBJ1-1	14	NA	TRBV5-4	TGTGCCAGCAGTTCAGACAGGCGGAACACTGAAGCTTTCTTT	CASSSDRRNTEAFF
TRBD1	TRBJ1-1	15	NA	TRBV3-1/TRBV3-2	TGTGCCAGCAGCCAACCGACAGGGGTTGTCACTGAAGCTTTCTTT	CASSQPTGVVTEAFF
NA	TRBJ1-6	13	NA	TRBV3-1/TRBV3-2	TGTGCCAGCAGCCAAGATAGGGGGTCACCCCTCCACTTT	CASSQDRGSPLHF
NA	TRBJ2-7	16	NA	TRBV13	TGTGCCAGCAGCTTAGGCCGTATGGGAGGCCACTACGAGCAGTACTTC	CASSLGRMGGHYEQYF
TRBD2	TRBJ2-1	17	NA	TRBV2	TGTGCCCAAGCAGGGGAGACTAGCGGAGGGTCCTACAATGAGCAGTTCTTC	CAQAGETSGGSYNEQFF
TRBD2	TRBJ2-3	16	NA	TRBV5-1	TGCGCCAGCAGCAGGGGTGGCGGGGGGGCCGCAGATACGCAGTATTTT	CASSRGGGGAADTQYF
TRBD2	TRBJ2-1	18	NA	TRBV4-1	TGCGCCAGCAGCCAAGATTTCGGGAGCGGGAGCTCCTACAATGAGCAGTTCTTC	CASSQDFGSGSSYNEQFF
NA	TRBJ2-3	15	NA	TRBV4-1	TGCGCCAGCAGCCAAGATGGGAGGAATGAAGATACGCAGTATTTT	CASSQDGRNEDTQYF
NA	TRBJ2-3	16	NA	TRBV4-1	TGCGCCAGCAGCCAAGCAGGGGGGCGGTACACAGATACGCAGTATTTT	CASSQAGGRYTDTQYF
TRBD2	TRBJ2-3	16	NA	TRBV14	TGTGCCAGCAGCCTCAACCTAGCGGACACGGCAGATACGCAGTATTTT	CASSLNLADTADTQYF
TRBD2	TRBJ2-5	13	NA	TRBV7-9	TGTGCCAGCAGCTTAAGCGGGATGGAGACCCAGTACTTC	CASSLSGMETQYF
NA	TRBJ1-6	13	NA	TRBV7-9	TGTGCCAGCAGCTGGGACACTTATTCACCCCTCCACTTT	CASSWDTYSPLHF
NA	TRBJ1-1	13	NA	TRBV29-1	TGCAGCGTTGAAGGAATACAGGGCGGTGAAGCTTTCTTT	CSVEGIQGGEAFF
NA	TRBJ1-1	14	NA	TRBV5-1	TGCGCCAGCAGCTCCGGGGATGGAAACACTGAAGCTTTCTTT	CASSSGDGNTEAFF
TRBD1	TRBJ1-4	14	NA	TRBV28	TGTGCCAGCAGTTTAACAGGGGGCCGAGAAAAACTGTTTTTT	CASSLTGGREKLFF
NA	TRBJ1-5	16	NA	TRBV21-1	TGTGCCAGCAGCATTCGGGTCACGCAAGGAAGTCAGCCCCAGCATTTT	CASSIRVTQGSQPQHF
TRBD2	TRBJ2-2	17	NA	TRBV27	TGTGCCAGCAGTCTCTGGACTAGCGGCGCGAACACCGGGGAGCTGTTTTTT	CASSLWTSGANTGELFF
TRBD1	TRBJ1-2	16	NA	TRBV6-6	TGTGCCAGCAGTTACGGAGAGTCCGGGGACAGCTATGGCTACACCTTC	CASSYGESGDSYGYTF
TRBD2	TRBJ2-3	19	NA	TRBV7-2	TGTGCCAGCAGCTTAGCGTCTAGCGGGGGGACTACCTACACAGATACGCAGTATTTT	CASSLASSGGTTYTDTQYF
TRBD1	TRBJ2-7	14	NA	TRBV11-2	TGTGCCAGCAGCTTCACGACAGGGGTTTACGAGCAGTACTTC	CASSFTTGVYEQYF
TRBD1	TRBJ2-1	14	NA	TRBV15	TGTGCCACCAGCAGAGTTATGGACAGGGAATTTCTGTTCTTC	CATSRVMDREFLFF
TRBD1	TRBJ1-4	16	NA	TRBV3-1/TRBV3-2	TGTGCCAGCAGCCAAGATCTGGGGACAGTGAATGAAAAACTGTTTTTT	CASSQDLGTVNEKLFF
NA	TRBJ2-1	14	once	TRBV27	TGTGCCAGCAGTTTAGGGACAAGCTACAATGAGCAGTTCTTC	CASSLGTSYNEQFF
NA	TRBJ2-3	16	NA	TRBV15	TGTGCCACCAGTCATCCCGGACGGGGAAGCACAGATACGCAGTATTTT	CATSHPGRGSTDTQYF
NA	TRBJ2-5	16	NA	TRBV30	TGTGCCTGGAGTGTAGGGGGGGCCGAGTCGAGGGAGACCCAGTACTTC	CAWSVGGAESRETQYF
TRBD1	TRBJ1-4	15	few	TRBV7-2	TGTGCCAGCAGCTTCTCCGGGACAGGGGGCGAAAAACTGTTTTTT	CASSFSGTGGEKLFF
NA	TRBJ1-3	13	NA	TRBV6-5	TGTGCCACCTTAACAGGTGGCGGAAACACCATATATTTT	CATLTGGGNTIYF
TRBD2	TRBJ2-2	17	NA	TRBV9	TGTGCCAGCAGCGTAGATGCTAGCGGGAGAAAAACCGGGGAGCTGTTTTTT	CASSVDASGRKTGELFF
NA	TRBJ1-2	13	NA	TRBV30	TGTGCCTGGAGTGGGACAGTTCGGTATGGCTACACCTTC	CAWSGTVRYGYTF
NA	TRBJ1-1	15	NA	TRBV4-1	TGCGCCAGCAGCCAAAATGTGCGCGGGGGGACTGAAGCTTTCTTT	CASSQNVRGGTEAFF
NA	TRBJ2-2	15	NA	TRBV27	TGTGCCAGCAGTTTTCTGGGACTCCCCCCCGGGGAGCTGTTTTTT	CASSFLGLPPGELFF
NA	TRBJ1-2	14	once	TRBV5-1	TGCGCCAGCAGCTTGGTATTGCCCTATAATGGCTACACCTTC	CASSLVLPYNGYTF